The next 26 T cell receptor beta chains were all read from a single sample in a study of molecular identifiers for immune sequencing clone quantification. TCRdb re-called the PCR reads through MiXCR, storing one row per CDR3 protein. The sample lists 400,000 to 600,000 distinct CDR3 sequences, about 26% occurring once. Sequenced input: naive CD8+ T cells from blood, with Jurkat cell RNA spiked in. Subset specified: FACS-sorted CD8+CD4-CCR7+CD45RA+ naive T cells. These receptors were taken from a human donor in good health. Some libraries in this study had Jurkat cell RNA spiked in.

This clonotype has just a few counts. This rearrangement joins TRBV30 to TRBJ1-1; 8 nucleotides match TRBD1. J lost 2 bases, V lost 6 bases, and 5 bases had no gene match. CDR1 is GTSNPN and CDR2 is SVGIG in the germline V gene (reference sequence). CDR3 size: 13 residues. CDR3 protein: CACTGGVNTEAFF. For the CDR3, the DNA is TGTGCCTGTACAGGGGGAGTAAACACTGAAGCTTTCTTT.

This clonotype was recorded many times. The rearrangement uses TRBV12-3 or TRBV12-4 and TRBJ1-1; TRBD1 aligns across 11 bases. The CDR3 has 15 amino acids. Trimming removed 4 bases from V and 5 bases from J; junction bases left unmatched: 6. CDR3 in DNA: TGTGCCAGCAGTTCGGGACAGGGGGTTCAGACTGAAGCTTTCTTT. Translated: CASSSGQGVQTEAFF.

This clonotype turned up a few times. The CDR3 reads CASSQEEAAEQYF. CDR3 nucleotides: TGCGCCAGCAGCCAAGAGGAAGCGGCCGAGCAGTACTTC. The V gene is TRBV4-3, the J gene TRBJ2-7; D is perhaps TRBD2 (5 bases). The CDR3 loop spans 13 amino acids. Trimming pared 0 bases from V and 6 bases from J, leaving 9 bases between. CDR1 and CDR2 (germline): LGHNA, YSLEER.

V usage is TRBV4-3 and J usage is TRBJ2-3; 7 positions agree with TRBD2. Trimming at V came to 0 bases and at J to 0 bases, leaving 3 bases not matched to a gene. Per the germline V gene, CDR1 is LGHNA and CDR2 is YSLEER. The length of the CDR3 is 16 residues. As DNA, the CDR3 is TGCGCCAGCAGCCAAGACGCAGCGGGGAGCACAGATACGCAGTATTTT. This sequence encodes CASSQDAAGSTDTQYF.

This chain joins TRBV6-2 or TRBV6-3 and TRBJ2-3; 12 bases line up with TRBD2. The V and J ends lost 2 bases and 4 bases, in that order; junction bases with no gene match: 4. This CDR3 is 16 amino acids long. CDR1 and CDR2 (germline): MNHEY, SVGEGT. The CDR3 loop reads CASSYELAGGPDTQYF. In nucleotides, the CDR3 is TGTGCCAGCAGTTACGAACTAGCGGGAGGTCCAGATACGCAGTATTTT.

This clonotype was seen only a few times. CDR3 loop: CSARDPLRVGQPQHF. In DNA, the CDR3 is TGCAGTGCTAGAGATCCCCTCAGGGTAGGGCAGCCCCAGCATTTT. J is TRBJ1-5 and V is TRBV20-1, with D possibly matching TRBD1 (5 bases). Trimming shortened V by 0 bases and J by 7 bases, and 16 bases separated the two germline ends. This CDR3 contains 15 residues. CDR1 DFQATT and CDR2 SNEGSKA come from the germline V gene (reference sequence).

This clonotype has at least ten counts. The genes are TRBV7-2 and TRBJ2-3; D possibly corresponds to TRBD2 (6 bases). With 4 bases removed from V and 6 bases from J, the gap between germline ends came to 20 bases. The CDR3 is 16 residues long. Germline V gene sequence: CDR1 SGHTA, CDR2 FQGNSA. DNA for the CDR3: TGTGCCAGCAGCTCACCCGCGCTAGCGATGGGGGATACGCAGTATTTT. It encodes CASSSPALAMGDTQYF.

Concerning this clonotype itself: One base away lies a much larger clone, so this may be a sequencing read error. V usage is TRBV29-1 and J usage is TRBJ2-5; D gene unclear. Germline V gives CDR1 SQVTM, CDR2 ANQGSEA. The CDR3 runs to 13 residues. Trimming left V 7 bases short and J 2 bases short, with 14 bases between. This CDR3 reads CSAELPAQETQYF. In DNA, the CDR3 is TGCAGCGCTGAGCTCCCAGCACAAGAGACCCAGTACTTC.

The CDR3 sequence: CASSFQGVVETQYF. The CDR3 DNA reads as TGTGCCAGCAGCTTCCAGGGGGTCGTAGAGACCCAGTACTTC. The chain joins TRBV5-6 to TRBJ2-5, with 7 bases aligning to TRBD1. CDR3 length equals 14 residues. J gave up 4 bases and V 2 bases, and 5 bases lay outside the gene matches. Germline V gene lookup returns CDR1 SGHDT and CDR2 YYEEEE.

This clonotype was counted many times. This sequence joins TRBV4-1 and TRBJ2-3, with D unclear. Germline-derived CDR1 and CDR2 are MGHRA and YSYEKL. The CDR3 has 17 residues. V was trimmed by 0 bases and J by 0 bases, leaving 13 bases between them. In DNA form, the CDR3 reads TGCGCCAGCAGCCAAGATCCGGGCGGATATAGCACAGATACGCAGTATTTT. Translating gives CASSQDPGGYSTDTQYF.

The rearrangement uses TRBV7-9 and TRBJ2-7; unclear D gene. The CDR3 spans 12 residues. Germline CDR1 SEHNR, CDR2 FQNEAQ (reference sequence). Trimming took off 5 bases at V and 6 bases at J, with 11 bases between the two ends. CDR3 nucleotide sequence: TGTGCCAGCAGCCATACGACTCTCGAGCAGTACTTC. This codes for CASSHTTLEQYF.

Ten or more counts support this clonotype. This chain uses TRBV6-5 with TRBJ1-1; D is possibly TRBD1 (6 bases). Germline CDR1 and CDR2: MNHEY and SVGAGI. V lost 6 bases and J lost 1, with 12 bases in between. This CDR3 comprises 14 residues. CDR3 protein: CASSRKDRNTEAFF. CDR3 nucleotide sequence: TGTGCCAGCAGCAGAAAGGACAGGAACACTGAAGCTTTCTTT.

This clonotype was seen many times. V usage is TRBV29-1 and J usage is TRBJ2-2; possibly TRBD2 for D (5 bases). The germline gives CDR1 SQVTM, CDR2 ANQGSEA. Trimming stripped 4 bases from V and 1 base from J, with 13 bases between. This CDR3 comprises 15 residues. CDR3 in amino acids: CSVALVSGNTGELFF. CDR3 DNA sequence: TGCAGCGTTGCTCTTGTAAGCGGGAACACCGGGGAGCTGTTTTTT.

This chain connects TRBV12-3 or TRBV12-4 to TRBJ2-5; a weak D match, TRBD2 (6 bases). The ends were cut back, 2 bases at V and 3 bases at J, with 13 bases in the middle. This CDR3 contains 15 residues. The chain's CDR3 is CASSLQGGGEETQYF. CDR3 bases: TGTGCCAGCAGTTTACAGGGTGGAGGGGAAGAGACCCAGTACTTC.

There are a few counts of this clonotype. The rearrangement links TRBV4-3 to TRBJ1-5; the match to TRBD1 covers 9 bases. CDR1 LGHNA and CDR2 YSLEER come from the germline V gene. The CDR3 has 18 amino acids. J gave up 5 bases and V 0 bases, and 11 bases lay outside the gene matches. The CDR3 region is CASSQEAFFRDRDQPQHF. The CDR3 region has the DNA TGCGCCAGCAGCCAAGAAGCATTTTTCCGGGACAGGGATCAGCCCCAGCATTTT.

This clonotype has a count of ten or more. The rearrangement joins TRBV20-1 to TRBJ2-7; maybe TRBD1 (6 bases). V was cut by 1 base and J by 6 bases, with 16 bases left in between. The length of the CDR3 is 14 residues. Germline-derived CDR1 and CDR2 are DFQATT and SNEGSKA (reference sequence). The CDR3 DNA sequence: TGCAGTGCTAGAGTTTGGGGGCCCTCAGGCGAGCAGTACTTC. It yields the protein CSARVWGPSGEQYF.

Worth noting for this clonotype: It may be a read error: a sequence one base away is much more abundant. V gene TRBV15 combines with J gene TRBJ2-1; 9 bases match TRBD1. CDR1 and CDR2 from the germline V gene are LNHNV and YYDKDF (reference sequence). This CDR3 region has 13 residues. DNA for the CDR3: TGTGCCACCGGCAGGAGGACAGGGGATGAGCAGTTCTTC. Its protein is CATGRRTGDEQFF.

This clonotype was seen more than once but under ten times. The chain is built from TRBV19 and TRBJ2-7; D is perhaps TRBD2 (5 bases). V was trimmed by 8 bases and J by 0 bases, leaving 11 bases between them. CDR1 and CDR2 from the germline V gene are LNHDA and SQIVND (reference sequence). The CDR3 loop spans 13 amino acids. The CDR3 DNA follows: TGTGCCAGTGCGTGGGAGATCTCCTACGAGCAGTACTTC. Translated, it gives CASAWEISYEQYF.

This clonotype showed up many times. V usage is TRBV28 and J usage is TRBJ2-3; D unclear. The CDR3 extends over 11 amino acids. Germline CDR1 reads MDHEN; CDR2 reads SYDVKM. The V end was cut by 7 bases, the J end by 6 bases, with 8 bases between. CDR3 protein: CASTTGDTQYF. The CDR3 region has the DNA TGTGCCAGCACGACTGGCGATACGCAGTATTTT.

This clonotype has ten or more counts. The junction differs from germline at one of its ends, possibly a read error. V and J are TRBV6-2 or TRBV6-3 and TRBJ1-5, with TRBD1 matching 11 bases. CDR3 size: 14 residues. Germline V gene data show CDR1 as MNHEY and CDR2 as SVGEGT. The CDR3 DNA follows: TGCGCCAGCAGCTTGGACAGGGGGCTTCAGCCCCAGCATTTT. This codes for CASSLDRGLQPQHF.

This clonotype was counted between two and nine times. J is TRBJ1-2 and V is TRBV30; unclear D gene. This CDR3 region has 11 residues. Germline V gene sequence: CDR1 GTSNPN, CDR2 SVGIG (reference sequence). Between the trimmed V and J ends, which lost 2 bases and 10 bases, there was a span of 11 bases. CDR3 bases: TGTGCCTGGAGTTCAAGTGACACCTACACCTTC. Its protein is CAWSSSDTYTF.

Details on this clonotype: At one of its ends the junction is not consistent with the germline gene, which may arise from a read error. The rearrangement joins TRBV11-2 to TRBJ2-5, with 9 bases aligning to TRBD1. The CDR3 covers 15 residues. CDR1 and CDR2 from the germline V gene are SGHAT and FQNNGV. The CDR3 DNA follows: TGTGCCAGCAGCCTGCCCGGGACAGGGAGAGAGCCCCAGTACTTC. Amino acid sequence: CASSLPGTGREPQYF.

This clonotype has just a few counts. The chain has TRBV15 and TRBJ1-6, with a possible D match to TRBD1 (5 bases). Trimming took off 0 bases at V and 6 bases at J, with 21 bases between the two ends. The CDR3 runs to 19 residues. Germline V CDR1 and CDR2: LNHNV, YYDKDF (reference sequence). In DNA form, the CDR3 reads TGTGCCACCAGCAGAGACATGGGAGGGGCCCGCCGGCCTAATTCACCCCTCCACTTT. It is translated as CATSRDMGGARRPNSPLHF.

This clonotype has a count of ten or more. The chain recombines TRBV30 with TRBJ1-1, with a weak D call TRBD1 (5 bases). The ends were cut back, 0 bases at V and 3 bases at J, with 14 bases in the middle. Per the germline V gene, CDR1 is GTSNPN and CDR2 is SVGIG (reference sequence). CDR3 size: 15 residues. CDR3 coding DNA: TGTGCCTGGAGTGTAATGTACGGAGGGGACACTGAAGCTTTCTTT. This gives the protein CAWSVMYGGDTEAFF.

Regarding this clonotype: This may arise from a read error, as a much more abundant clone is one base away. This chain links TRBV4-3 with TRBJ1-1; D not certain. Per germline, CDR1 LGHNA and CDR2 YSLEER. V shed 1 base and J shed 0 bases, with 9 bases lying between them. This CDR3 comprises 15 residues. As DNA, the CDR3 is TGCGCCAGCAGCCAAGGCAAGGGAATGAACACTGAAGCTTTCTTT. Its protein product is CASSQGKGMNTEAFF.

In its sample, this clonotype was seen many times. The rearrangement uses TRBV4-2 and TRBJ1-4; D is perhaps TRBD1 (5 bases). Trimming took 0 bases from V and 4 from J, leaving 9 bases between them. Germline CDR1 reads LGHNA; CDR2 reads YNFKEQ. The CDR3 contains 15 residues. The CDR3 bases are TGTGCCAGCAGCCAAGACTGGACAAATAATGAAAAACTGTTTTTT. This encodes CASSQDWTNNEKLFF.